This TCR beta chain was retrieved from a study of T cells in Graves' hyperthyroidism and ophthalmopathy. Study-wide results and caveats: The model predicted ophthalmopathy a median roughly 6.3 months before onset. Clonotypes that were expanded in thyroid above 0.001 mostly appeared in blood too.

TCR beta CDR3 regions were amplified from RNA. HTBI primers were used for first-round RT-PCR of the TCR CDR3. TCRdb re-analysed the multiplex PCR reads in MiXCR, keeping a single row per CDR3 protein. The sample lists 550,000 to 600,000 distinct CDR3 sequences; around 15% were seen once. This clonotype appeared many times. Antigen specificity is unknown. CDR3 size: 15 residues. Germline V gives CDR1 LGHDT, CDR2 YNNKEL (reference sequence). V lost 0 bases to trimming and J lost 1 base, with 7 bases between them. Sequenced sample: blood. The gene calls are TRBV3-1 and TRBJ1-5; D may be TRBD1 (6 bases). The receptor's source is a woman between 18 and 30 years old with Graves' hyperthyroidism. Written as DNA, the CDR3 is TGTGCCAGCAGCCAAGAAGGACAGAGCAATCAGCCCCAGCATTTT. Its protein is CASSQEGQSNQPQHF.